This TCR beta chain was retrieved from a study of T-cell memory formation after mild COVID-19. Overall study context: TCR clusters were mostly donor specific.

Study-wide findings and caveats: Mostly located in CM and EM were contracting CD4+ clones, with contracting CD8+ clones located in EMRA. Still unconfirmed is whether the second-wave clones peaking on day 37 recognized SARS-CoV-2.

This CDR3 contains 15 residues. Looked up from germline, CDR1 is SGHTA and CDR2 is FQGNSA. V lost 4 bases to trimming and J lost 5 bases, with 16 bases between them. Turning to this clonotype: The antigen remains unidentified.

Using constant-segment primers, 5'RACE produced TCR alpha and TCR beta cDNA libraries carrying sample barcodes and UMIs. TCRdb passed the 5' RACE reads through MiXCR, listing each CDR3 protein once. The table shows under 300,000 distinct CDR3 sequences, with 8% to 9.5% occurring only once. The clonotype originates from a man between 18 and 35 years old who had mild COVID-19 (a few samples of this study predate the infection). Cell type and time point are not known. The sequenced sample was PBMCs or a T cell subset sorted from them (not recorded which). The rearrangement links TRBV7-2 to TRBJ2-3; tentatively, D is TRBD2 (6 bases). CDR3 DNA: TGTGCCAGCAGCTCCCAAGCCGGAGCGGGAGATACGCAGTATTTT. It yields the protein CASSSQAGAGDTQYF.